The 22 T cell receptor beta chains given below trace back to one sample, sequenced in a study of T cells after yellow fever vaccination. TCRdb redid the calling of the 5' RACE reads with MiXCR, one entry per CDR3 protein. The data show under 550,000 distinct CDR3 sequences, just over 20% seen once. The specimen comprised PBMCs, sampled roughly 23 days after the first yellow fever vaccination. Receptor source: a man between 18 and 29 years old who received the YFV17D yellow fever vaccine.

In its sample, this clonotype was seen once. This rearrangement joins TRBV10-3 to TRBJ2-7; D uncertain. Germline CDR1 is ENHRY and CDR2 is SYGVKD. V lost 2 bases and J 3 bases, leaving 14 bases between the germline ends. This CDR3 has 15 residues. The CDR3 coding sequence is TGTGCCATCAGTGAGAGAGGTAGTACACTCTACGAGCAGTACGTC. The encoded protein is CAISERGSTLYEQYV.

This clonotype has just a few counts. V usage is TRBV7-8 and J usage is TRBJ2-3; D not resolved. V gave up 6 bases and J gave up 6 bases, with 19 bases separating them. Germline values: CDR1 SGHVS, CDR2 FQNEAQ. This CDR3 region has 15 residues. CDR3 loop: CASSRRSQGLDTQYF. Here the CDR3 DNA reads TGTGCCAGCAGTAGAAGAAGTCAAGGCTTGGATACGCAGTATTTT.

This clonotype was counted between two and nine times. The chain employs TRBV10-1 and TRBJ2-5; a possible D gene is TRBD2 (5 bases). CDR1 WNHNN and CDR2 SYGVQD come from the germline V gene (reference sequence). The ends were cut back, 4 bases at V and 0 bases at J, with 15 bases in the middle. The CDR3 runs 16 residues. The CDR3 DNA sequence: TGCGCCAGCAGTGGAGCGGAGAAAACCGACCAAGAGACCCAGTACTTC. It is translated as CASSGAEKTDQETQYF.

In its sample, this clonotype was seen a few times. J is TRBJ1-6 and V is TRBV27; D is ambiguous. Germline V CDR1 and CDR2: MNHEY, SMNVEV (reference sequence). Trimming took off 2 bases at V and 4 bases at J, with 6 bases between the two ends. The CDR3 runs 14 residues. CDR3 residues: CASSLGDYNSPLHF. CDR3 bases: TGTGCCAGCAGTTTAGGGGATTATAATTCACCCCTCCACTTT.

The table lists this clonotype with a few counts. V is TRBV18 and J is TRBJ1-1, with 9 bases matching TRBD1. The CDR3 consists of 15 residues. The germline V gene has CDR1 KGHSH and CDR2 LQKENI. With 5 bases clipped from V and 0 bases from J, the junction kept 4 bases outside the gene matches. CDR3 in DNA: TGTGCCAGCTCATGGGGGACAGGGATGAACACTGAAGCTTTCTTT. Amino acids: CASSWGTGMNTEAFF.

This clonotype has only a few counts. This chain joins TRBV3-1 and TRBJ2-5; D gene unclear. Trimming cost V 0 bases and J 2 bases, with 13 bases left between them. CDR1 is LGHDT, CDR2 YNNKEL, per germline (reference sequence). The CDR3 is 16 amino acids. The CDR3 is CASSQDYRVRQETQYF. The CDR3, as DNA: TGTGCCAGCAGCCAAGATTATAGGGTCCGGCAAGAGACCCAGTACTTC.

This sequence joins TRBV15 and TRBJ2-5, with D perhaps assigned TRBD1 or TRBD2 (7 bases each). Between the trimmed V and J ends, which lost 4 bases and 7 bases, there was a span of 16 bases. The CDR3 totals 14 residues. CDR1 and CDR2 from the germline V gene are LNHNV and YYDKDF (reference sequence). The CDR3 nucleotides are TGTGCCACCAGCACCGAGGGCAGGGGGGGGACCCAGTACTTC. This codes for CATSTEGRGGTQYF.

Only a few counts were recorded for this clonotype. V usage is TRBV29-1 and J usage is TRBJ2-7, with 9 bases aligning to TRBD1. Germline trimming cut 7 bases from V and 0 bases from J; bases unmatched to any gene: 4. The V gene's germline CDR1 is SQVTM and CDR2 ANQGSEA. This CDR3 has 13 amino acids. The CDR3 DNA sequence: TGCAGCGGCGGGACAGGGAGCTCCTACGAGCAGTACTTC. This codes for CSGGTGSSYEQYF.

The chain joins TRBV7-6 to TRBJ2-3; perhaps D is TRBD1 or TRBD2 (6 bases each). Germline V lookup: CDR1 SGHVS, CDR2 FNYEAQ. Between the trimmed V and J ends, which lost 0 bases and 1 base, there was a span of 14 bases. The CDR3 loop spans 17 amino acids. The CDR3 sequence: CASSLALTGAGTDTQYF. The CDR3 DNA reads as TGTGCCAGCAGCTTAGCCCTAACGGGGGCGGGCACAGATACGCAGTATTTT. Filled out from reference TRBV7-6 and TRBJ2-3, the complete variable domain reads GAGVSQSPRYKVTKRGQDVALRCDPISGHVSLYWYRQALGQGPEFLTYFNYEAQQDKSGLPNDRFSAERPEGSISTLTIQRTEQRDSAMYRCASSLALTGAGTDTQYFGPGTRLTVL.

This clonotype appeared once. The V call is TRBV11-2, the J call TRBJ2-3; TRBD2 matches at 7 bases. This CDR3 is 17 amino acids long. Germline CDR1 and CDR2: SGHAT and FQNNGV. The trim removed 1 base at V and 7 bases at J, leaving 14 bases unmatched. CDR3 sequence reads: CASSLGGAASGRHTQYF. For the CDR3, the DNA is TGTGCCAGCAGCTTAGGTGGTGCGGCTAGCGGCCGACATACGCAGTATTTT.

This clonotype has only a few counts. The J gene is TRBJ2-3, the V gene TRBV12-3 or TRBV12-4, with D possibly TRBD2 on 5 matching bases. The CDR3 length is 14 residues. V was shortened by 6 bases and J by 5 bases, with 15 bases between the two germline ends. In nucleotides, the CDR3 is TGTGCCAGCAGCCGATTAGCGAGTCGAGATACGCAGTATTTT. It translates to CASSRLASRDTQYF.

The CDR3 reads CASSLAGGTPTDTQYF. The CDR3 nucleotides read TGCGCCAGCAGCCTGGCGGGGGGAACCCCCACAGATACGCAGTATTTT. V is TRBV5-1 and J is TRBJ2-3; 8 bases match TRBD2. Trimming at V came to 4 bases and at J to 2 bases, leaving 9 bases not matched to a gene. This CDR3 has 16 residues. Per the germline V gene, CDR1 is SGHRS and CDR2 is YFSETQ.

This clonotype came up many times. The rearrangement joins TRBV7-3 to TRBJ2-1, with D possibly being TRBD2 (5 bases). Trimming removed 5 bases at V and 0 bases at J, with 23 bases between. CDR3 length: 19 amino acids. CDR1 and CDR2 from the germline V gene are SGHTA and FQGTGA. The CDR3 here is CASSPYAPRTLYSYNEQFF. CDR3 coding DNA: TGTGCCAGCAGCCCATATGCCCCCAGGACTTTATACTCCTACAATGAGCAGTTCTTC.

The V call is TRBV4-3, the J call TRBJ2-7; D possibly uses TRBD1 or TRBD2 (5 bases each). V lost 0 bases to trimming and J lost 3 bases, with 15 bases between them. CDR1 is LGHNA, CDR2 YSLEER, per germline. This CDR3 is 16 amino acids long. The CDR3 DNA sequence: TGCGCCAGCAGCCAAGAAGGGTACGGGACCCACTACGAGCAGTACTTC. Residues: CASSQEGYGTHYEQYF.

This clonotype has just a few counts. This chain connects TRBV5-1 to TRBJ2-3; D is tentatively TRBD1 or TRBD2 (5 bases each). Trimming stripped 4 bases from V and 3 bases from J, with 12 bases between. CDR3 length: 14 residues. Germline CDR1 and CDR2: SGHRS and YFSETQ. The CDR3 nucleotides read TGCGCCAGCAGCGCCGGGACCCGAACAGATACGCAGTATTTT. Residues: CASSAGTRTDTQYF.

This clonotype showed up just a few times. The chain has TRBV20-1 and TRBJ2-3; D might be TRBD2 (6 bases). Deletions cut 0 bases from V and 6 bases from J, with 16 bases between. The CDR3 extends over 15 amino acids. CDR1 DFQATT and CDR2 SNEGSKA come from the germline V gene (reference sequence). In nucleotides, the CDR3 is TGCAGTGCTAGAGACCCCCTCGGAGGGCGGGATACGCAGTATTTT. Protein: CSARDPLGGRDTQYF.

This clonotype was found a few times. J is TRBJ2-1 and V is TRBV12-3 or TRBV12-4; possible D gene TRBD1, 5 bases. V was shortened by 3 bases and J by 9 bases, with 18 bases between the two germline ends. The CDR3 sequence is 15 residues long. CDR3: CASSFQDTLGGEQFF. The CDR3 DNA sequence: TGTGCCAGCAGTTTCCAGGACACCCTTGGTGGTGAGCAGTTCTTC.

This clonotype was counted only a few times. The V and J genes are TRBV7-8 and TRBJ2-3; the D is unclear. CDR1 and CDR2 from the germline V gene are SGHVS and FQNEAQ. Deletions cut 1 base from V and 7 bases from J, with 3 bases between. The CDR3 runs 11 residues. The CDR3 coding sequence is TGTGCCAGCAGCTTAGAATATACGCAGTATTTT. Translation gives CASSLEYTQYF.

This clonotype was observed a few times. V usage is TRBV4-1 and J usage is TRBJ2-3; 16 bases map to TRBD2. J lost 4 bases, V lost 1 base, and 5 bases had no gene match. The CDR3 extends over 18 amino acids. The germline V gene encodes CDR1 MGHRA and CDR2 YSYEKL. The CDR3 loop is CASSQAGLAGGRADTQYF. CDR3 sequence (DNA): TGCGCCAGCAGCCAAGCGGGACTAGCGGGGGGGCGCGCAGATACGCAGTATTTT.

V usage is TRBV4-3 and J usage is TRBJ2-2, with D perhaps TRBD1 (5 bases). Germline V CDR1 and CDR2: LGHNA, YSLEER. The CDR3 runs to 15 residues. The V end was cut by 2 bases, the J end by 2 bases, with 9 bases between. DNA for the CDR3: TGCGCCAGCAGCCAACAAGACAGTAACACCGGGGAGCTGTTTTTT. Translated: CASSQQDSNTGELFF.

The rearrangement links TRBV18 to TRBJ1-1; D perhaps matches TRBD1 (5 bases). The CDR3 spans 16 residues. From germline, CDR1 is KGHSH and CDR2 LQKENI. V was trimmed by 0 bases and J by 4 bases, leaving 15 bases between them. The CDR3 DNA reads TGTGCCAGCTCACCACCGGGCGGGGCTTCGGCCACTGAAGCTTTCTTT. Translating gives CASSPPGGASATEAFF.

The chain is built from TRBV3-1 and TRBJ2-1, with TRBD1 as a possible D gene (5 bases). Germline V gives CDR1 LGHDT, CDR2 YNNKEL (reference sequence). With 4 bases removed from V and 7 bases from J, the gap between germline ends came to 20 bases. This CDR3 has 16 amino acids. This chain's CDR3 is CASSPTPDSSLNEQFF. The CDR3, as DNA: TGTGCCAGCAGCCCTACCCCAGACAGCTCATTAAATGAGCAGTTCTTC.